This T cell receptor beta chain came from a study of T cell changes during pregnancy in multiple sclerosis. Repertoires were generated with immunoSEQ multiplex PCR, while TCRdb's copy carries only in-frame clones and drops some. Counted here are just under 70,000 clones, 75% to 95% occurring once; the ten biggest clones make up roughly 0.8%. This clone showed up just a few times. V was shortened by 5 bases and J by 5 bases, with 12 bases between the two germline ends. CDR1 SGHTA and CDR2 FQGNSA come from the germline V gene. The CDR3 is 13 amino acids. The genes are TRBV7-2 and TRBJ2-5; a weak D match, TRBD2 (5 bases). Specimen: peripheral blood, collected in the second trimester of pregnancy. The source of this sequence is a female donor with multiple sclerosis, enrolled in a pregnancy study. The CDR3 spells CASSRGKKETQYF. DNA of the CDR3: TGTGCCAGCAGCCGAGGGAAAAAGGAGACCCAGTACTTC.